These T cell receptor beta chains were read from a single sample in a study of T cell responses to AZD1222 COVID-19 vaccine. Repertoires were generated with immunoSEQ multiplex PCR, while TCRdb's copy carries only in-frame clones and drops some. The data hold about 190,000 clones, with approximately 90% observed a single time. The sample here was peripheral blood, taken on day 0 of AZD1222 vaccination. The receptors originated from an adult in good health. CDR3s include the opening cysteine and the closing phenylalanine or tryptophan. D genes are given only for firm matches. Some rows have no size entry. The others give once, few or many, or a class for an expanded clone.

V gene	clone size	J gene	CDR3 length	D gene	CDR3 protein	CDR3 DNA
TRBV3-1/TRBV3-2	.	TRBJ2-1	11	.	CASSQGGEQFF	TGTGCCAGCAGCCAGGGCGGAGAGCAGTTCTTC
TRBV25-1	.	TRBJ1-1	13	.	CASSQTGNTEAFF	TGTGCCAGCAGCCAGACAGGGAACACTGAAGCTTTCTTT
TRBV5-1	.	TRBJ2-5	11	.	CASSIQETQYF	TGCGCCAGCAGCATCCAAGAGACCCAGTACTTC
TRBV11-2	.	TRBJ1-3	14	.	CASSLVQERNTIYF	TGTGCCAGCAGCTTAGTTCAGGAGAGAAACACCATATATTTT
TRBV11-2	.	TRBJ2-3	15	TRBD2	CASRTTSVITDTQYF	TGTGCCAGCAGGACGACTAGCGTAATCACAGATACGCAGTATTTT
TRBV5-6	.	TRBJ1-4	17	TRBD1	CASSLSGVGTGFAKLFF	TGTGCCAGCAGCTTAAGCGGCGTCGGGACAGGGTTTGCAAAACTGTTTTTT
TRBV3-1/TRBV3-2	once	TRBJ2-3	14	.	CASSTEGAVDTQYF	TGTGCCAGCAGTACCGAAGGGGCTGTAGATACGCAGTATTTT
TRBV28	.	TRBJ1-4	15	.	CASRGDTSTNEKLFF	TGTGCCAGCAGGGGGGACACCTCAACTAATGAAAAACTGTTTTTT
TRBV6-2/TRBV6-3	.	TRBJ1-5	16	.	CASSSRPAGRNQPQHF	TGTGCCAGCAGTTCGCGGCCCGCGGGGCGCAATCAGCCCCAGCATTTT
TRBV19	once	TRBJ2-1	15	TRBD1	CASSIRQGSYNEQFF	TGTGCCAGTAGTATAAGACAGGGCTCCTACAATGAGCAGTTCTTC
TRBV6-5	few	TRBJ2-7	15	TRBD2	CASGPWTSGINEQYF	TGTGCCAGCGGACCGTGGACTAGCGGGATAAACGAGCAGTACTTC
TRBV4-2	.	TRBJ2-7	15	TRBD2	CASSQGFGGAFEQYF	TGTGCCAGCAGCCAAGGGTTCGGGGGGGCGTTCGAGCAGTACTTC
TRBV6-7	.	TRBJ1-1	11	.	CASSQPEIAFF	TGTGCCAGCAGTCAACCTGAGATAGCTTTCTTT
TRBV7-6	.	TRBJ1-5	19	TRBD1	CASSLLRQGNKYSNQPQHF	TGTGCCAGCAGCTTATTGAGACAGGGAAATAAATATAGCAATCAGCCCCAGCATTTT
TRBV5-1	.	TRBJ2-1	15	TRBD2	CASNYELAGLGEQFF	TGCGCCAGCAACTACGAATTAGCGGGTTTAGGTGAGCAGTTCTTC
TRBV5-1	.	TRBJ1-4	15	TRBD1	CASGTEGAMGEKLFF	TGCGCCAGCGGAACGGAGGGGGCGATGGGTGAAAAACTGTTTTTT
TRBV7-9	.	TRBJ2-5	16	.	CASSSSPEGFGETQYF	TGTGCCAGCAGTTCATCCCCCGAGGGGTTTGGGGAGACCCAGTACTTC
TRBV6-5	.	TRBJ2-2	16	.	CASSYTSGEGTGELFF	TGTGCCAGCAGTTATACCTCGGGAGAAGGCACCGGGGAGCTGTTTTTT
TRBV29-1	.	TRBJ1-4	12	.	CSVRRGNEKLFF	TGCAGCGTCCGGCGGGGTAATGAAAAACTGTTTTTT
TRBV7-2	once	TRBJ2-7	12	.	CASSPASREQYF	TGTGCCAGCAGCCCCGCGTCCCGGGAGCAGTACTTC
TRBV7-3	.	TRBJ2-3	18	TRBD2	CASSFLSLAGDRTDTQYF	TGTGCCAGCAGCTTTTTATCCCTAGCGGGGGACCGCACAGATACGCAGTATTTT
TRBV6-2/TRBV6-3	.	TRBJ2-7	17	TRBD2	CASSHFPRTSGGDEQYF	TGTGCCAGCAGCCATTTTCCCCGGACTAGCGGGGGAGATGAGCAGTACTTC
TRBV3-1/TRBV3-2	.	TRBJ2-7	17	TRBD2	CASSQRISGGPNYEQYF	TGTGCCAGCAGCCAACGCATTAGCGGGGGGCCCAACTACGAGCAGTACTTC
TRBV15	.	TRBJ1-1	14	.	CATSPSRPALEAFF	TGTGCCACCAGCCCGAGTCGACCGGCCCTTGAAGCTTTCTTT
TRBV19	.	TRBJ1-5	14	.	CASSIQGTNQPQHF	TGTGCCAGTAGTATTCAAGGGACCAATCAGCCCCAGCATTTT
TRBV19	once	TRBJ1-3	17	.	CASSPQGQPRLGNTIYF	TGTGCCAGTAGTCCCCAGGGACAACCTAGGCTCGGAAACACCATATATTTT
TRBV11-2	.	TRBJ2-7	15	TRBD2	CASSFTSGELYEQYF	TGTGCCAGCAGCTTTACTAGCGGGGAACTTTACGAGCAGTACTTC
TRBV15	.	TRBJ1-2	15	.	CATSRGVEINYGYTF	TGTGCCACCAGCAGAGGAGTGGAAATTAACTATGGCTACACCTTC
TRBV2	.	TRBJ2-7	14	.	CASILNPLPYEQYF	TGTGCCAGCATTCTTAACCCACTTCCCTACGAGCAGTACTTC
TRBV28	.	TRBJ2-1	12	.	CASSLQENEQFF	TGTGCCAGCAGTTTACAGGAAAATGAGCAGTTCTTC
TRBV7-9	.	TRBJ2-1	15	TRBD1	CASSVSRDRDNEQFF	TGTGCCAGCAGCGTGTCCCGGGACAGGGACAATGAGCAGTTCTTC
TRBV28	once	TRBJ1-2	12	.	CASRGGLGGYTF	TGTGCCAGCAGAGGAGGGTTGGGAGGCTACACCTTC
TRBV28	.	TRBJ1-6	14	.	CASSFVNRNSPLHF	TGTGCCAGCAGTTTCGTAAACAGGAATTCACCCCTCCACTTT
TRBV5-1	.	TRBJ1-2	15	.	CASSLAGGGDYGYTF	TGCGCCAGCAGCTTGGCGGGGGGAGGGGACTATGGCTACACCTTC
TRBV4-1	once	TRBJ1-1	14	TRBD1	CASRGQLKNTEAFF	TGCGCCAGCAGGGGACAGCTGAAGAACACTGAAGCTTTCTTT
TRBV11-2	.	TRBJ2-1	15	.	CASSLNGEVGNEQFF	TGTGCCAGCAGCTTAAATGGGGAGGTGGGCAATGAGCAGTTCTTC
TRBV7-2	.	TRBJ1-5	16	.	CASSFGSPVSNQPQHF	TGTGCCAGCAGCTTTGGGTCCCCGGTTAGCAATCAGCCCCAGCATTTT
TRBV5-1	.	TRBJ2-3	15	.	CASSSQLTAPDTQYF	TGCGCCAGCAGCTCCCAACTGACGGCCCCGGATACGCAGTATTTT
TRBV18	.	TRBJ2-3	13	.	CASSPGGTDTQYF	TGTGCCAGCTCACCAGGAGGAACAGATACGCAGTATTTT
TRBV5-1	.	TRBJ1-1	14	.	CASSSTTGQLEAFF	TGCGCCAGCAGTTCTACTACTGGACAGCTTGAAGCTTTCTTT
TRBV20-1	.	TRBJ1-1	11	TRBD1	CSAARQGEAFF	TGCAGTGCTGCTAGACAGGGTGAAGCTTTCTTT
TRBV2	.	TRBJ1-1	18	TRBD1	CASSEALYGQGESSEAFF	TGTGCCAGCAGTGAAGCGCTTTACGGGCAGGGGGAGTCGTCTGAAGCTTTCTTT
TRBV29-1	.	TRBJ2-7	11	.	CSAKAGDEQYF	TGCAGCGCCAAGGCAGGGGACGAGCAGTACTTC
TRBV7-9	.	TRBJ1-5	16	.	CASSHPGRDRNQPQHF	TGTGCCAGCAGCCACCCGGGGAGGGACCGAAATCAGCCCCAGCATTTT
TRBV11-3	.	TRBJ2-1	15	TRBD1	CASSPGQGTFNEQFF	TGTGCCAGCAGCCCGGGACAGGGGACCTTTAATGAGCAGTTCTTC
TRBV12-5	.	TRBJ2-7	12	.	CASGSDSYEQYF	TGTGCTAGTGGTAGTGACAGCTACGAGCAGTACTTC
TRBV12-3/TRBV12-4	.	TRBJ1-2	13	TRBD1	CASRRDRVYGYTF	TGTGCCAGCAGAAGGGACAGGGTCTATGGCTACACCTTC
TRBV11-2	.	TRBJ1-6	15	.	CASSLITGTNSPLHF	TGTGCCAGCAGCCTAATTACAGGGACCAATTCACCCCTCCACTTT
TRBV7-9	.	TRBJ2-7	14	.	CASSRSGWAYEQYF	TGTGCCAGCAGCCGGTCGGGGTGGGCCTACGAGCAGTACTTC
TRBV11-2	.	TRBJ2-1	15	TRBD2	CASSAGTSGRGEQFF	TGTGCCAGCAGCGCTGGCACTAGCGGGAGGGGTGAGCAGTTCTTC
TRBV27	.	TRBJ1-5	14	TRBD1	CASSSGTGVPPQHF	TGTGCCAGCAGTTCCGGGACAGGGGTGCCGCCCCAGCATTTT
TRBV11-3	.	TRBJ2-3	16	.	CASSPGGGRSTDTQYF	TGTGCCAGCAGCCCAGGGGGGGGCAGAAGCACAGATACGCAGTATTTT
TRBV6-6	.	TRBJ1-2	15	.	CASSATGEPNYGYTF	TGTGCCAGCAGTGCTACTGGGGAGCCCAACTATGGCTACACCTTC
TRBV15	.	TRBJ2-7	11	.	CATSRVDEQYF	TGTGCCACCAGCAGAGTCGACGAGCAGTACTTC
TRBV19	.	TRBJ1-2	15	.	CASRTMGASNYGYTF	TGTGCCAGTAGGACAATGGGGGCCTCCAACTATGGCTACACCTTC
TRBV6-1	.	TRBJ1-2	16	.	CASSQATATDHYGYTF	TGTGCCAGCAGTCAAGCCACGGCGACAGACCACTATGGCTACACCTTC
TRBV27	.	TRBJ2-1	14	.	CASRSSSLAYEQFF	TGTGCCAGCAGATCTAGCTCTCTCGCTTATGAGCAGTTCTTC